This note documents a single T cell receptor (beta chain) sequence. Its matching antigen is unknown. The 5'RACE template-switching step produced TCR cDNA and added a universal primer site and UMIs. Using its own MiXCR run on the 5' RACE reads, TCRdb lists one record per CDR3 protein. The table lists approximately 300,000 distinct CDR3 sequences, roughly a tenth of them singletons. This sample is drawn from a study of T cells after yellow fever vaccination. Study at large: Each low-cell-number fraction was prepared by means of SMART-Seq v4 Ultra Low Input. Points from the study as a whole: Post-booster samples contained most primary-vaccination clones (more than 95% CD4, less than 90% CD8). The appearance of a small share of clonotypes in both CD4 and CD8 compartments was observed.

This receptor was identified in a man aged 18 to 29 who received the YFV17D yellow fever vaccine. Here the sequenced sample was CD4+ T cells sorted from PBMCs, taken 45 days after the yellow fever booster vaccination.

The CDR3 sequence is CASSQNSGGDYNSPLHF. Written as DNA, the CDR3 is TGTGCCAGCAGCCAGAATTCAGGGGGCGACTATAATTCACCCCTCCACTTT. The V call is TRBV3-1, the J call TRBJ1-6, with TRBD1 identical over 8 bases. The CDR3 sequence is 17 residues long. Trimming at V came to 3 bases and at J to 3 bases, leaving 7 bases not matched to a gene. CDR1 and CDR2 (germline): LGHDT, YNNKEL (reference sequence).